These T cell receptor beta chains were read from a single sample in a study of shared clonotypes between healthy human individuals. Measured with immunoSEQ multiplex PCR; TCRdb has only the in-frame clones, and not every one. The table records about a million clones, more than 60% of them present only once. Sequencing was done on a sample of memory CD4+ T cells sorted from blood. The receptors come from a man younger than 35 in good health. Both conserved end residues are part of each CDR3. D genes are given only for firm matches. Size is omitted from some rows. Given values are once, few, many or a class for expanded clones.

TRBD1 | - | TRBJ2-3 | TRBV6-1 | CANRRDSPGTDTQYF | TGTGCCAACCGACGGGACAGCCCTGGGACAGATACGCAGTATTTT
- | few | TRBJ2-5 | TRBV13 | CASSLDQGQETQYF | TGTGCCAGCAGCTTAGACCAGGGGCAAGAGACCCAGTACTTC
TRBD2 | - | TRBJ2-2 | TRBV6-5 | CASSVSGSGTGELFF | TGTGCCAGCAGTGTTAGCGGGAGTGGGACCGGGGAGCTGTTTTTT
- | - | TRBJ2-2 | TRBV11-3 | CASSLDRSAGELFF | TGTGCCAGCAGCTTAGATCGGTCCGCCGGGGAGCTGTTTTTT
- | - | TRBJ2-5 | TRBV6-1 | CASSEFLAQETQYF | TGTGCCAGCAGTGAATTTTTAGCCCAAGAGACCCAGTACTTC
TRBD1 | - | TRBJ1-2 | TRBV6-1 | CASSQQGKYGYTF | TGTGCCAGCAGCCAACAGGGGAAGTATGGCTACACCTTC
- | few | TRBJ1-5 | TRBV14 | CASSRRNQPQHF | TGTGCCAGCAGCCGCAGAAATCAGCCCCAGCATTTT
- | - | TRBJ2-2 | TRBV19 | CASSIPGTNTGELFF | TGTGCCAGTAGTATACCAGGGACAAACACCGGGGAGCTGTTTTTT
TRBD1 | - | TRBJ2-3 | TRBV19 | CASSIGQGPSTDTQYF | TGTGCCAGTAGTATTGGACAGGGCCCTAGCACAGATACGCAGTATTTT
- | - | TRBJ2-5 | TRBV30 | CAWSVGGRTQYF | TGTGCCTGGAGTGTAGGGGGTCGGACCCAGTACTTC
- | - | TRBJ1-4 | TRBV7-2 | CASSVRGRINEKLFF | TGTGCCAGCAGCGTCCGGGGACGGATTAATGAAAAACTGTTTTTT
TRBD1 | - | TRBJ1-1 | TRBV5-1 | CASSSDQGGTEAFF | TGCGCCAGCAGCTCCGACCAGGGGGGGACTGAAGCTTTCTTT
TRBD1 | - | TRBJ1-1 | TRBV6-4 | CASSRSQGAAEAFF | TGTGCCAGCAGTCGTTCCCAGGGGGCTGCTGAAGCTTTCTTT
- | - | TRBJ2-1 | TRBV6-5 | CASQASKGEQFF | TGTGCCAGTCAAGCGTCTAAGGGTGAGCAGTTCTTC
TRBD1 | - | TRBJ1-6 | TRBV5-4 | CASSLGTGNSPLHF | TGTGCCAGCAGCTTAGGGACAGGGAATTCACCCCTCCACTTT
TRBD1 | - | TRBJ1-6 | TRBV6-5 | CASSYRRQGGDSPLHF | TGTGCCAGCAGTTACCGTCGACAGGGTGGTGATTCACCCCTCCACTTT
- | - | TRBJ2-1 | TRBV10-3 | CAISEPGLGTNEQFF | TGTGCCATCAGTGAGCCGGGGTTGGGGACCAATGAGCAGTTCTTC
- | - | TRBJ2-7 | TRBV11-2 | CASSLAQGTYEQYF | TGTGCCAGCAGCTTAGCACAGGGTACATACGAGCAGTACTTC
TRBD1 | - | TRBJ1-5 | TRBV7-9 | CASSIQGANQPQHF | TGTGCCAGCAGCATACAGGGGGCCAATCAGCCCCAGCATTTT